This is a list of T cell receptor beta chains from one sample in a study of shared clonotypes between healthy human individuals. Profiling relied on immunoSEQ multiplex PCR, and the TCRdb table lists in-frame clones only, not all of them. This sample has around 990,000 clones, with around three quarters found just once. The sequenced sample consisted of memory CD4+ T cells from PBMCs. All receptors derive from a man younger than 35 in good health. Some clones in this sample may be carry-over from other donors' samples. Both conserved end residues are part of each CDR3. Some rows have no size entry. The others give once, few or many, or a class for an expanded clone.

v_call,clone_size,j_call,cdr3_length,cdr3_aa
TRBV28,.,TRBJ2-1,12,CASSSGGGEQFF
TRBV29-1,few,TRBJ2-2,14,CSVDSGRALGELFF
TRBV27,.,TRBJ2-7,13,CASRKLAAYEQYF
TRBV6-6,.,TRBJ2-4,16,CASSSPGDRGKNIQYF
TRBV6-5,.,TRBJ2-2,16,CASSYSGGGRTGELFF
TRBV10-3,.,TRBJ2-5,13,CAISDVRQETQYF
TRBV15,.,TRBJ1-1,15,CATSRDRPMGTEAFF
TRBV5-1,many,TRBJ2-2,13,CASTDREVGELFF
TRBV7-2,.,TRBJ2-5,16,CASSLDRAAGQETQYF
TRBV2,.,TRBJ2-3,16,CASSEGAGAPTDTQYF
TRBV28,.,TRBJ1-1,13,CASSRTLNTEAFF
TRBV18,.,TRBJ2-1,16,CASSPLGWNGRNEQFF
TRBV2,.,TRBJ1-2,15,CASSAWAGADYGYTF
TRBV30,few,TRBJ1-1,11,CAWGDFSEAFF
TRBV2,.,TRBJ2-5,14,CASTLGRTQETQYF
TRBV9,.,TRBJ2-1,16,CASSVDPASSYNEQFF